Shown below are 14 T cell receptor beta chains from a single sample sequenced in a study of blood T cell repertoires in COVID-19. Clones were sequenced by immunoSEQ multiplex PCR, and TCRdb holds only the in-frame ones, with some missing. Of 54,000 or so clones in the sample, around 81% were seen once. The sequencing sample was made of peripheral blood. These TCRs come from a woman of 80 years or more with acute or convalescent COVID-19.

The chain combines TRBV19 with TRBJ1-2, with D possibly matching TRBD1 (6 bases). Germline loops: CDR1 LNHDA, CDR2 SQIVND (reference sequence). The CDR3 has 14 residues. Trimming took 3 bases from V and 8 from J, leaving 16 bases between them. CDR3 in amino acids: CASSIGQGLEGYTF. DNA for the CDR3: TGTGCCAGTAGTATCGGGCAGGGGCTTGAAGGCTACACCTTC.

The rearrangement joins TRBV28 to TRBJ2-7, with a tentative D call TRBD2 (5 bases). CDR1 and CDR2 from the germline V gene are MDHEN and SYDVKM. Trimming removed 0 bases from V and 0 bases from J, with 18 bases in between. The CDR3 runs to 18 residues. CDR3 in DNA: TGTGCCAGCAGTTTATGGCGGCGCGGGCTAGCAGACTCCTACGAGCAGTACTTC. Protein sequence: CASSLWRRGLADSYEQYF.

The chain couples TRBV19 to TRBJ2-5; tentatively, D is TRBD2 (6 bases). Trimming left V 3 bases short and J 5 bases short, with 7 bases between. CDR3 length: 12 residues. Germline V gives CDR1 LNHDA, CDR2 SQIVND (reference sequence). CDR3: CASSIGGETQYF. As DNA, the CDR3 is TGTGCCAGTAGTATTGGGGGGGAGACCCAGTACTTC.

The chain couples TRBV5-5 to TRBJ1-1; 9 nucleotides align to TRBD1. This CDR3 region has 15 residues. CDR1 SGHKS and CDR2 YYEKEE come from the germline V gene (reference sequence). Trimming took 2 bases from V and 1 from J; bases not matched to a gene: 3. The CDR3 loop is CASSFPGQGNTEAFF. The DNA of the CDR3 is TGTGCCAGCAGCTTCCCGGGACAGGGGAACACTGAAGCTTTCTTT.

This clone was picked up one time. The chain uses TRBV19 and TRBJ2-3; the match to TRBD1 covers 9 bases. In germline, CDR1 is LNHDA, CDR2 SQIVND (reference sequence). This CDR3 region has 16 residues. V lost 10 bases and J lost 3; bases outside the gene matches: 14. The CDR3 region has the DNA TGTGCCACCAGTTCGGAGACAGGGGGTACAACAGATACGCAGTATTTT. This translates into CATSSETGGTTDTQYF. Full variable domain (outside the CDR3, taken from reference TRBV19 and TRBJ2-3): DGGITQSPKYLFRKEGQNVTLSCEQNLNHDAMYWYRQDPGQGLRLIYYSQIVNDFQKGDIAEGYSVSREKKESFPLTVTSAQKNPTAFYLCATSSETGGTTDTQYFGPGTRLTVL.

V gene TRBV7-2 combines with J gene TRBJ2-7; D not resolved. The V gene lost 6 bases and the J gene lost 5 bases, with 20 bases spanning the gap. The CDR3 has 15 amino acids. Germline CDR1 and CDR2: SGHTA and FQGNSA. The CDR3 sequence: CASRPPSLGTHEQYF. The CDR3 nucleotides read TGTGCCAGCAGGCCTCCAAGCTTGGGCACACACGAGCAGTACTTC.

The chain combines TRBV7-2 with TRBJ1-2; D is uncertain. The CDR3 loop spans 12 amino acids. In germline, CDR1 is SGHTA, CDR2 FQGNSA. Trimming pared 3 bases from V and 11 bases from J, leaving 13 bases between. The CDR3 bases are TGTGCCAGCAGCTTCAGACGGAGTGGGTACACCTTC. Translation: CASSFRRSGYTF.

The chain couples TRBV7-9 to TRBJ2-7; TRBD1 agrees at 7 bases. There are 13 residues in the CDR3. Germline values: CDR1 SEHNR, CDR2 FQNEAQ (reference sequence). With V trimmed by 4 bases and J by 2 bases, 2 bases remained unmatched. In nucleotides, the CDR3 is TGTGCCAGCAGCTGGGGGACAGCCTACGAGCAGTACTTC. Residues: CASSWGTAYEQYF.

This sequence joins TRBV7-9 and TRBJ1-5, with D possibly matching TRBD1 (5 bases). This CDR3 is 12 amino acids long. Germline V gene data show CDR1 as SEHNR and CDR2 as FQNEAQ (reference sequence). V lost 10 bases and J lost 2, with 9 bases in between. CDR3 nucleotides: TGTGCCATTCAGGGTGGCAATCAGCCCCAGCATTTT. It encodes CAIQGGNQPQHF. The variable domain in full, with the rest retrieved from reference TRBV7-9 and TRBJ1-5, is DTGVSQNPRHKITKRGQNVTFRCDPISEHNRLYWYRQTLGQGPEFLTYFQNEAQLEKSRLLSDRFSAERPKGSFSTLEIQRTEQGDSAMYLCAIQGGNQPQHFGDGTRLSIL.

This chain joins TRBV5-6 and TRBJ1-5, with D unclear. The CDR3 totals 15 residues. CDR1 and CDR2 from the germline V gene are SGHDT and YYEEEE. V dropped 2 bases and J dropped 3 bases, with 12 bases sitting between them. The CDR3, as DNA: TGTGCCAGCAGCTTTGCTGGGTACTACAATCAGCCCCAGCATTTT. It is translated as CASSFAGYYNQPQHF.

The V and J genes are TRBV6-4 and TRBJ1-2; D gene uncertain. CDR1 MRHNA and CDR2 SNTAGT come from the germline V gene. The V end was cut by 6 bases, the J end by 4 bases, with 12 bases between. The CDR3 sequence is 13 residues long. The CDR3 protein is CASSIDAGYGYTF. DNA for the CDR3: TGTGCCAGCAGCATCGACGCGGGCTATGGCTACACCTTC.

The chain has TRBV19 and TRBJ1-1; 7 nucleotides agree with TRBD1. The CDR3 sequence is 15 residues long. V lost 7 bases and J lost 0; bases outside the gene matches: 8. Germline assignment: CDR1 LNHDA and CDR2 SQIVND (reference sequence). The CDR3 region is CASNRDSTMNTEAFF. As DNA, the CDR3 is TGTGCCAGTAACCGGGACAGTACCATGAACACTGAAGCTTTCTTT.

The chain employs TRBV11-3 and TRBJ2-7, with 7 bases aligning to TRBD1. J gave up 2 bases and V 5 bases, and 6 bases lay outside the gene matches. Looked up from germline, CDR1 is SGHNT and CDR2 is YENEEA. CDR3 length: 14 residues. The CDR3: CASSPTGSTYEQYF. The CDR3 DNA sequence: TGTGCCAGCAGCCCGACAGGGTCGACCTACGAGCAGTACTTC.

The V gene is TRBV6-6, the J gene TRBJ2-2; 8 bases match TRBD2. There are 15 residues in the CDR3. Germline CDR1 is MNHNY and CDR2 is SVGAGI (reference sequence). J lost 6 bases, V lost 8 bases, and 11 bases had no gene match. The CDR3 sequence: CASLQGLAPAGELFF. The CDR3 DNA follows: TGTGCCAGCTTGCAAGGACTAGCTCCAGCCGGGGAGCTGTTTTTT.